The clone carrying this TCR beta chain was seen many times. What it recognizes is unknown. The CDR3 totals 14 residues. V shed 0 bases and J shed 6 bases, with 12 bases lying between them. Germline V gene sequence: CDR1 SGHAT, CDR2 FQNNGV. TCRdb re-called the 5' RACE reads with MiXCR, one entry per CDR3 protein. The sample includes about 390,000 distinct CDR3 sequences, around 20% of them seen just once. This sample is drawn from a study of CD8 T cells in ankylosing spondylitis. Overall study findings and caveats: It appeared that ankylosing spondylitis blood was characterized by a TCR beta motif of fewer than ten highly homologous variants.

Sequenced material: blood, either unsorted or a sorted T cell fraction (not recorded which). This chain joins TRBV11-2 and TRBJ2-7; possibly TRBD1 or TRBD2 for D (5 bases each). The TCR comes from a male donor with ankylosing spondylitis. Here the CDR3 DNA reads TGTGCCAGCAGCTTAGACGGGGCTTCCCCCGAGCAGTACTTC. It codes for CASSLDGASPEQYF.